These 20 T cell receptor beta chains came from one sample sequenced in a study of T-cell reconstitution after alpha-beta-depleted transplantation in children. Library preparation (for TCRbeta) was performed with unique molecular identifiers. One entry per CDR3 protein, called by TCRdb with MiXCR from the PCR reads. The sample lists approximately 50,000 distinct CDR3 sequences; around 50% were seen once. This sample comprised peripheral blood, obtained before TCRalphabeta/CD19-depleted stem cell transplant. The receptors were gathered from a boy in the first two years of life with SCID, due to receive a stem cell transplant.

This clonotype has only a few counts. The chain recombines TRBV29-1 with TRBJ1-1, with unresolved D. CDR3 size: 15 residues. The V and J ends lost 4 bases and 0 bases respectively, with 15 bases between them. Germline CDR1 and CDR2: SQVTM and ANQGSEA. The CDR3 here is CSVGEGWIMNTEAFF. CDR3 sequence (DNA): TGCAGCGTTGGCGAGGGTTGGATTATGAACACTGAAGCTTTCTTT.

This rearrangement joins TRBV7-8 to TRBJ2-7, with no clear D. The CDR3 consists of 17 residues. Trimming removed 6 bases at V and 9 bases at J, with 30 bases between. CDR1 SGHVS and CDR2 FQNEAQ come from the germline V gene. This CDR3 is CASSSNEAVLRAARQYF. In DNA, the CDR3 is TGTGCCAGCAGTTCTAACGAAGCCGTCCTACGAGCCGCGAGGCAGTACTTC.

This clonotype was seen more than once but under ten times. This chain uses TRBV5-1 with TRBJ2-7; TRBD1 matches at 12 bases. The length of the CDR3 is 15 residues. Germline assignment: CDR1 SGHRS and CDR2 YFSETQ. V trimming: 4 bases; J trimming: 6 bases; junction bases outside the gene matches: 8. The CDR3 loop is CASSPRDRGPREQYF. The CDR3 DNA follows: TGCGCCAGCAGCCCCCGGGACAGGGGGCCTCGCGAGCAGTACTTC.

This chain links TRBV5-4 with TRBJ1-5; 9 nucleotides line up with TRBD1. Looked up from germline, CDR1 is SGHNT and CDR2 is YYREEE (reference sequence). The CDR3 extends over 17 amino acids. The V gene end was trimmed by 5 bases and the J gene end by 4 bases; junction bases not matched to a gene: 13. CDR3 DNA sequence: TGTGCCAGCAGACGACGTAACAGGGGGCAAGGGAATCAGCCCCAGCATTTT. This codes for CASRRRNRGQGNQPQHF. The full variable domain, with the rest looked up from reference TRBV5-4 and TRBJ1-5, is ETGVTQSPTHLIKTRGQQVTLRCSSQSGHNTVSWYQQALGQGPQFIFQYYREEENGRGNFPPRFSGLQFPNYSSELNVNALELDDSALYLCASRRRNRGQGNQPQHFGDGTRLSIL.

The J gene is TRBJ1-1, the V gene TRBV6-5; the D is unclear. V was clipped by 4 bases and J by 1 base, with 10 bases between them. Germline V gives CDR1 MNHEY, CDR2 SVGAGI. This CDR3 is 14 amino acids long. As DNA, the CDR3 is TGTGCCAGCAGTTTCGGAGTCCGGAACACTGAAGCTTTCTTT. This codes for CASSFGVRNTEAFF.

The rearrangement uses TRBV20-1 and TRBJ1-5; perhaps TRBD1 as D (5 bases). Germline CDR1 and CDR2: DFQATT and SNEGSKA (reference sequence). Deletions cut 1 base from V and 3 bases from J, with 13 bases between. The CDR3 is made up of 15 amino acids. The CDR3 protein is CSARAQTETNQPQHF. The CDR3 DNA sequence: TGCAGTGCTAGAGCCCAGACAGAAACCAATCAGCCCCAGCATTTT.

The chain carries TRBV5-1 and TRBJ2-2, with 7 bases aligning to TRBD1. CDR1 SGHRS and CDR2 YFSETQ come from the germline V gene. The CDR3 spans 15 residues. The V segment lost 1 base and the J segment 5 bases; nucleotides outside the gene matches: 5. The CDR3 nucleotides are TGCGCCAGCAGCTTGACTCCGGACAGGACCGGGGAGCTGTTTTTT. Translated: CASSLTPDRTGELFF.

This clonotype has ten or more counts. The rearrangement joins TRBV29-1 to TRBJ2-5, with 7 positions matching TRBD1. Trimming took 3 bases from V and 4 from J; bases not matched to a gene: 2. The CDR3 extends over 12 amino acids. Germline CDR1 SQVTM, CDR2 ANQGSEA. In DNA, the CDR3 is TGCAGCGTTGACCACAGGGGAGAGACCCAGTACTTC. Translated: CSVDHRGETQYF.

This clonotype was counted a few times. The rearrangement uses TRBV5-1 and TRBJ1-6; D remains unclear. Germline-derived CDR1 and CDR2 are SGHRS and YFSETQ. Trimming stripped 5 bases from V and 4 bases from J, with 7 bases between. The CDR3 is made up of 13 amino acids. The CDR3 sequence is CASREGYNSPLHF. The CDR3 bases are TGCGCCAGCAGAGAGGGATATAATTCACCCCTCCACTTT.

The count of this clonotype is one. This chain connects TRBV5-6 to TRBJ2-7, with a possible D match to TRBD1 (6 bases). This CDR3 spans 14 amino acids. Germline V lookup: CDR1 SGHDT, CDR2 YYEEEE. Trimming cost V 3 bases and J 5 bases, with 15 bases left between them. This CDR3 is CASSYNTGLHEQYF. CDR3 bases: TGTGCCAGCAGCTATAACACAGGGCTGCACGAGCAGTACTTC.

The rearrangement uses TRBV12-3 or TRBV12-4 and TRBJ2-1, with 7 bases matching TRBD2. With V trimmed by 2 bases and J by 1 base, 5 bases remained unmatched. The CDR3 is 16 amino acids. As DNA, the CDR3 is TGTGCCAGCAGTTTAAGGGAGGGACCATCCTACAATGAGCAGTTCTTC. The encoded protein is CASSLREGPSYNEQFF.

V gene TRBV4-1 combines with J gene TRBJ2-2; D might be TRBD1 (6 bases). V lost 6 bases to trimming and J lost 6 bases, with 17 bases between them. CDR1 and CDR2 from the germline V gene are MGHRA and YSYEKL. This CDR3 has 15 amino acids. The CDR3 sequence is CASRPGTMESGELFF. The CDR3, as DNA: TGCGCCAGCAGGCCCGGGACAATGGAATCCGGGGAGCTGTTTTTT.

The V and J genes are TRBV11-2 and TRBJ2-3; D may be TRBD2 (6 bases). CDR3 length equals 18 residues. CDR1 is SGHAT, CDR2 FQNNGV, per germline. The V gene lost 1 base and the J gene lost 0 bases, with 17 bases spanning the gap. CDR3 nucleotide sequence: TGTGCCAGCAGCTTAGTCCGGAGGGTAATTATTAGCACAGATACGCAGTATTTT. Protein sequence: CASSLVRRVIISTDTQYF.

The chain uses TRBV20-1 and TRBJ1-5, with D maybe TRBD1 (5 bases). Germline CDR1 DFQATT, CDR2 SNEGSKA (reference sequence). Between the trimmed V and J ends, which lost 3 bases and 7 bases, there was a span of 16 bases. This CDR3 comprises 14 residues. The CDR3 here is CSARTPGGRQPQHF. The CDR3 region has the DNA TGCAGTGCTAGGACCCCCGGGGGTCGACAGCCCCAGCATTTT.

This clonotype was picked up a small number of times. The chain joins TRBV28 to TRBJ1-4; D remains unclear. Trimming stripped 1 base from V and 7 bases from J, with 4 bases between. In germline, CDR1 is MDHEN, CDR2 SYDVKM. This CDR3 is built from 12 residues. CDR3 in amino acids: CASSLFSEKLFF. DNA of the CDR3: TGTGCCAGCAGTTTATTCAGTGAAAAACTGTTTTTT.

V usage is TRBV7-9 and J usage is TRBJ1-4; 10 positions agree with TRBD1. CDR3 length: 15 residues. Germline V lookup: CDR1 SEHNR, CDR2 FQNEAQ (reference sequence). V trimming: 3 bases; J trimming: 8 bases; junction bases outside the gene matches: 6. The CDR3 nucleotides are TGTGCCAGCAGCTTCGACAGGGGGCGTAACGAAAAACTGTTTTTT. Translating gives CASSFDRGRNEKLFF.

V is TRBV7-2 and J is TRBJ2-7; no firm D call. CDR3 length: 12 amino acids. With 4 bases removed from V and 2 bases from J, the gap between germline ends came to 6 bases. Germline CDR1 is SGHTA and CDR2 is FQGNSA. In DNA form, the CDR3 reads TGTGCCAGCAGCTCCGCCCCCTACGAGCAGTACTTC. The encoded protein is CASSSAPYEQYF.

The chain has TRBV6-1 and TRBJ2-5; 12 bases match TRBD2. V lost 6 bases to trimming and J lost 1 base; unmatched junction nucleotides: 6. From germline, CDR1 is MNHNS and CDR2 SASEGT. CDR3 length: 16 residues. Here the CDR3 DNA reads TGTGCCAGCAGCAAGTCTAGCGGGGGGGCCCAAGAGACCCAGTACTTC. Its protein product is CASSKSSGGAQETQYF.

The table lists this clonotype with a few counts. The rearrangement links TRBV7-9 to TRBJ2-7; unclear D gene. CDR3 length: 11 residues. With 5 bases removed from V and 3 bases from J, the gap between germline ends came to 5 bases. Per the germline V gene, CDR1 is SEHNR and CDR2 is FQNEAQ (reference sequence). The CDR3 protein is CASSLNYEQYF. For the CDR3, the DNA is TGTGCCAGCAGCCTGAACTACGAGCAGTACTTC.

This clonotype has more than one count but fewer than ten. V is TRBV20-1 and J is TRBJ1-5; no clear D. Between the trimmed V and J ends, which lost 0 bases and 4 bases, there was a span of 10 bases. Germline CDR1 and CDR2: DFQATT and SNEGSKA (reference sequence). This CDR3 contains 14 residues. The CDR3 loop is CSARDLQENQPQHF. The CDR3 coding sequence is TGCAGTGCTAGAGATCTTCAGGAAAATCAGCCCCAGCATTTT.